The rows below give T cell receptor beta chains drawn from one sample of a study of early T cells in non-severe SARS-CoV-2 infection. TCRdb used MiXCR to reprocess the 5' RACE reads, holding one entry per CDR3 protein. The repertoire holds 69,000 or so distinct CDR3 sequences, with roughly 4.8% as singletons. The specimen was whole blood, collected at baseline. These receptors were collected from an adult who was a healthcare worker with PCR-confirmed SARS-CoV-2 infection or an uninfected control (not recorded which). The donor label of this sample is uncertain. The CDR3 runs from the conserved cysteine through the conserved F or W. The order of the fields is V gene, D gene, clone size, J gene, CDR3 DNA, CDR3 protein. D genes are given only for firm matches. Rows give clone size only sometimes, using once, few, many, or a class for an expanded clone.

TRBV12-3/TRBV12-4	.	.	TRBJ2-3	TGTGCCAGCAGTCTATGGCGACTAGTCGGCACAGATACGCAGTATTTT	CASSLWRLVGTDTQYF
TRBV5-8	TRBD1	few	TRBJ1-1	TGTGCCAGCAGGCAGGGGGAGTTGAACACTGAAGCTTTCTTT	CASRQGELNTEAFF
TRBV18	.	few	TRBJ2-5	TGTGCCAGCTCACCACCGTCGACAGAAGAGACCCAGTACTTC	CASSPPSTEETQYF
TRBV7-8	.	many	TRBJ2-7	TGTGCCAGCAGCTTAGGGAGGGAGCTCCCTTACGAGCAGTACTTC	CASSLGRELPYEQYF
TRBV19	.	few	TRBJ2-3	TGTGCCAGTAGTCGGTGGGATACGCAGTATTTT	CASSRWDTQYF
TRBV7-9	.	many	TRBJ1-2	TGTGCCAGCAGCTCAGCTCCAGGGCCCCATGGCTACACCTTC	CASSSAPGPHGYTF
TRBV6-6	TRBD1	many	TRBJ1-5	TGTGCCAGCAGTTTGACAGGGGGAAACAATCAGCCCCAGCATTTT	CASSLTGGNNQPQHF
TRBV6-2/TRBV6-3	.	.	TRBJ2-2	TGTGCCAGCACCGACGGCCGGCATATTACCGGGGAGCTGTTTTTT	CASTDGRHITGELFF
TRBV18	TRBD1	.	TRBJ1-1	TGTGCCAGCTCACCACAAGGACAGGGGTTCGACACTGAAGCTTTCTTT	CASSPQGQGFDTEAFF
TRBV6-1	.	many	TRBJ2-3	TGTGCCAGCAGTGAAGACGACACAGATACGCAGTATTTT	CASSEDDTDTQYF
TRBV5-4	.	.	TRBJ2-7	TGTGCCAGCAGCTCCGAGCTAGGGAGGTCCTACGAGCAGTACTTC	CASSSELGRSYEQYF
TRBV9	.	few	TRBJ2-1	TGTGCCAGCAGCGTAGGACTAGGTAGGGTCAATGAGCAGTTCTTC	CASSVGLGRVNEQFF
TRBV12-3/TRBV12-4	TRBD1	many	TRBJ1-5	TGTGCCAGCAGACTTACCGGGACAGGTTTTATTCAGCCCCAGCATTTT	CASRLTGTGFIQPQHF
TRBV6-1	.	many	TRBJ1-1	TGTGCCAGCAGTGAATGGGGGCCGAACACTGAAGCTTTCTTT	CASSEWGPNTEAFF
TRBV29-1	.	many	TRBJ2-4	TGCAGCGTTGGTGTTGAGGGGGACATTCAGTACTTC	CSVGVEGDIQYF
TRBV27	TRBD2	few	TRBJ2-3	TGTGCCAGCAGCCTAGAGCTAGCGGGGGCTGAAGATACGCAGTATTTT	CASSLELAGAEDTQYF
TRBV6-1	TRBD1	.	TRBJ2-5	TGTGCCAGCAGGACAGGGGAGGAGACCCAGTACTTC	CASRTGEETQYF
TRBV29-1	TRBD1	many	TRBJ1-1	TGCAGCGTTGATTGGGGACAGGGGACTGAAGCTTTCTTT	CSVDWGQGTEAFF
TRBV28	TRBD2	.	TRBJ2-3	TGTGCCAGCCTTAGCGGGGGGGCCAGAGATACGCAGTATTTT	CASLSGGARDTQYF
TRBV30	.	few	TRBJ2-5	TGTGCACTTTCCGGTTTCCAAGAGACCCAGTACTTC	CALSGFQETQYF
TRBV6-2/TRBV6-3	TRBD1	many	TRBJ1-5	TGTGCCAGCAGTTACTTGGGGACAGATAATCAGCCCCAGCATTTT	CASSYLGTDNQPQHF
TRBV15	.	many	TRBJ2-3	TGTGCCACCAGCAGAGATTCCGCAGATACGCAGTATTTT	CATSRDSADTQYF
TRBV5-4	.	few	TRBJ1-3	TGTGCCAGCAGTACCCGGCAGACCTCTGGAAACACCATATATTTT	CASSTRQTSGNTIYF
TRBV28	.	few	TRBJ2-6	TGTGCCAGCAGTCTAGCGTGGGACGGACTATCTGGGGCCAACGTCCTGACTTTC	CASSLAWDGLSGANVLTF
TRBV4-1	.	few	TRBJ2-3	TGCGCCAGCAGCCAAGCTGGTGATGGGGCCCAGGACACAGATACGCAGTATTTT	CASSQAGDGAQDTDTQYF
TRBV10-3	TRBD2	many	TRBJ2-1	TGTGCCATCAGTTCTTCTAGCGGGGTAGGGAATGAGCAGTTCTTC	CAISSSSGVGNEQFF
TRBV19	TRBD1	many	TRBJ2-1	TGTGCCAGTAGTGACCACCTCCGGACAGGGGATGGTGAGCAGTTCTTC	CASSDHLRTGDGEQFF
TRBV10-3	.	many	TRBJ1-1	TGTGCCATCAGTGAGCCGGGCGAGAACACTGAAGCTTTCTTT	CAISEPGENTEAFF
TRBV6-5	TRBD2	many	TRBJ2-3	TGTGCCAGCAGTTCCGGGACTAGCGGGGTTAAGAGGGATACGCAGTATTTT	CASSSGTSGVKRDTQYF
TRBV29-1	TRBD1	few	TRBJ1-1	TGCAGCTGCCGGGACAGGCTCGTAGCTTTCTTT	CSCRDRLVAFF
TRBV2	.	many	TRBJ1-1	TGTGCCAGCACTTCGAACACTGAAGCTTTCTTT	CASTSNTEAFF
TRBV20-1	TRBD2	few	TRBJ2-5	TGCAGTGCTAGTGTGCTAGCGGGGCCCCAAGAGACCCAGTACTTC	CSASVLAGPQETQYF
TRBV7-3	.	many	TRBJ1-1	TGTGCCAGCAGCTTAATGCTATGGGGGGAAGCTTTCTTT	CASSLMLWGEAFF
TRBV7-3	TRBD1	many	TRBJ2-1	TGTGCCAGCAGCCGTAGTGGGACAGTTTTACGTGGGTACAATGAGCAGTTCTTC	CASSRSGTVLRGYNEQFF
TRBV2	.	few	TRBJ1-2	TGTGCCAGCAGTGAAACTTTTTATGGCTACACCTTC	CASSETFYGYTF
TRBV27	.	many	TRBJ2-7	TGTGCCAGCCGCGGGACAAGATACGAGCAGTACTTC	CASRGTRYEQYF